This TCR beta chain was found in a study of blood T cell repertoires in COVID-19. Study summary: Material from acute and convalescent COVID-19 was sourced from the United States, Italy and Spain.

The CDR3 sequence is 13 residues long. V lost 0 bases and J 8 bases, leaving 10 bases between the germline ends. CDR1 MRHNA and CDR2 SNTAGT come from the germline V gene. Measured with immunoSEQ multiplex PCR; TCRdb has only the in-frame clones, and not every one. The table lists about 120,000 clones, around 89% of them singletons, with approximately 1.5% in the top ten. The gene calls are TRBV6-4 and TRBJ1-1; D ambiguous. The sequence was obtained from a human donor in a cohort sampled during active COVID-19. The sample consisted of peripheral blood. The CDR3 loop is CASSDSLYGEAFF. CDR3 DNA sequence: TGTGCCAGCAGTGACTCCCTTTACGGGGAAGCTTTCTTT.